This T cell receptor (beta chain) was retrieved from a study of shared clonotypes between healthy human individuals. When samples were unsorted, 70 million to 95 million PBMCs were used for genomic DNA. Trimming stripped 5 bases from V and 9 bases from J, with 14 bases between. Germline CDR1 DFQATT, CDR2 SNEGSKA (reference sequence). CDR3 length: 11 amino acids. TCRdb's table, derived via immunoSEQ multiplex PCR, lists solely in-frame clones and lacks some. The repertoire holds some 450,000 clones, with approximately 80% as singletons. The genes are TRBV20-1 and TRBJ2-7; tentative D call: TRBD2 (6 bases). Material for sequencing was PBMCs. The receptor comes from a middle-aged woman in good health. Some clones in this sample may be carry-over from other donors' samples. In nucleotides, the CDR3 is TGCAGTGCTGCCGTTATGGGGGGGCAGTACTTC. It specifies CSAAVMGGQYF.